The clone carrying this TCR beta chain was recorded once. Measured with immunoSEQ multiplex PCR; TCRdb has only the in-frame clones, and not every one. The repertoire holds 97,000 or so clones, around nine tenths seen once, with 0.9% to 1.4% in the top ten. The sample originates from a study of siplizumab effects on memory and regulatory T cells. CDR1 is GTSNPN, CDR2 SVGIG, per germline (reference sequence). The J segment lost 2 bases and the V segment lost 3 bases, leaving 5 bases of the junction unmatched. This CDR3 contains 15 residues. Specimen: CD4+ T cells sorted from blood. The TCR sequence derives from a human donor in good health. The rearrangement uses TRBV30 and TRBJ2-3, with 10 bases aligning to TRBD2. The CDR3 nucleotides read TGTGCCTGGAGCGGGCTAGCGGGAGTCACAGATACGCAGTATTTT. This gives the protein CAWSGLAGVTDTQYF. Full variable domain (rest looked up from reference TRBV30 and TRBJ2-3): SQTIHQWPATLVQPVGSPLSLECTVEGTSNPNLYWYRQAAGRGLQLLFYSVGIGQISSEVPQNLSASRPQDRQFILSSKKLLLSDSGFYLCAWSGLAGVTDTQYFGPGTRLTVL.